One and the same sample provided the 17 T cell receptor beta chains below, sequenced in a study of blood T cells in healthy people across ages. A sample-barcoded 5' primer and a J-beta primer mix were used in a second PCR of roughly 7 to 11 cycles. Each CDR3 protein is one row after TCRdb ran MiXCR on the 5' RACE reads. The table has some 850,000 distinct CDR3 sequences, roughly 24% seen once. These same data were also listed under a study on T cells of mothers and their children.

What was sequenced was blood. These receptors originate from a boy between 10 and 17 years old in good health.

The V gene is TRBV7-9, the J gene TRBJ2-4; maybe TRBD1 (5 bases). Germline loops: CDR1 SEHNR, CDR2 FQNEAQ (reference sequence). Deletions cut 5 bases from V and 0 bases from J, with 14 bases between. This CDR3 is 16 amino acids long. The CDR3 DNA follows: TGTGCCAGCAGCAAAGAGACAGTACTAGCCAAAAACATTCAGTACTTC. As protein: CASSKETVLAKNIQYF.

The rearrangement joins TRBV9 to TRBJ1-2, with 10 bases identical to TRBD1. V gave up 3 bases and J gave up 9 bases; unmatched junction bases: 2. This CDR3 is 12 amino acids long. In germline, CDR1 is SGDLS, CDR2 YYNGEE. The CDR3 sequence: CASSGDRGSYTF. In nucleotides, the CDR3 is TGTGCCAGCAGCGGGGACAGGGGTAGCTACACCTTC.

This clonotype was seen a handful of times. This chain links TRBV12-3 or TRBV12-4 with TRBJ2-5, with a possible D match to TRBD1 (6 bases). The J call may be in error: the DNA end matches TRBJ2-7 better. The CDR3 covers 14 residues. CDR3 loop: CASSLHGGPYEQYF. In nucleotides, the CDR3 is TGTGCCAGCAGTTTACATGGGGGCCCCTACGAGCAGTACTTC.

As regards this clonotype: Sequence at one end of the junction differs from germline and may be a read error. The chain couples TRBV2 to TRBJ2-3; tentatively, D is TRBD1 or TRBD2 (5 bases each). The CDR3 spans 15 residues. Germline V gives CDR1 SNHLY, CDR2 FYNNEI. CDR3 amino acids: CACSPGTLYGDTQYF. CDR3 DNA: TGTGCCTGCAGCCCCGGGACCCTATATGGGGATACGCAGTATTTT.

This clonotype has more than one count but fewer than ten. J is TRBJ2-5 and V is TRBV25-1, with D possibly TRBD1 on 6 matching bases. Deletions cut 8 bases from V and 2 bases from J, with 12 bases between. The CDR3 sequence is 13 residues long. Germline V gene data show CDR1 as MGHDK and CDR2 as SYGVNS. CDR3 protein: CASASGTQETQYF. The CDR3 DNA reads as TGTGCCAGCGCGTCGGGGACACAAGAGACCCAGTACTTC.

This clonotype was found many times. The genes are TRBV5-5 and TRBJ2-1; no reliable D call. V gave up 1 base and J gave up 6 bases, with 5 bases separating them. The CDR3 runs 12 residues. The germline CDR1 and CDR2 sequences are SGHKS and YYEKEE (reference sequence). Here the CDR3 reads CASSLSGNEQFF. The CDR3 region has the DNA TGTGCCAGCAGCTTGTCCGGCAATGAGCAGTTCTTC.

V gene TRBV12-3 or TRBV12-4 combines with J gene TRBJ1-2; TRBD1 matches at 9 bases. V lost 5 bases to trimming and J lost 3 bases; unmatched junction nucleotides: 10. The CDR3 length is 16 residues. The CDR3 protein is CASSRDTGGRHYGYTF. CDR3 bases: TGTGCCAGCAGTCGGGATACAGGGGGCCGGCACTATGGCTACACCTTC.

The chain recombines TRBV6-5 with TRBJ2-5, with no clear D. Matching the DNA end better, TRBJ2-7 makes the J call doubtful. CDR1 is MNHEY and CDR2 is SVGAGI in the germline V gene. The CDR3 has 13 amino acids. The CDR3 nucleotides read TGTGCCAGCAGTTACGGCCAGCCCGACGAGCAGTACTTC. Protein product: CASSYGQPDEQYF.

This clonotype occurred a few times. The chain carries TRBV5-1 and TRBJ2-2; a possible D gene is TRBD2 (5 bases). CDR1 and CDR2 (germline): SGHRS, YFSETQ. V was trimmed by 3 bases and J by 0 bases, leaving 12 bases between them. The CDR3 runs to 16 residues. In nucleotides, the CDR3 is TGCGCCAGCAGCTGGAGCGGAGAACCGAACACCGGGGAGCTGTTTTTT. Protein: CASSWSGEPNTGELFF.

The chain employs TRBV29-1 and TRBJ1-5; D might be TRBD1 (6 bases). The germline V gene has CDR1 SQVTM and CDR2 ANQGSEA. Trimming left V 6 bases short and J 4 bases short, with 10 bases between. The CDR3 extends over 12 amino acids. The CDR3 DNA reads TGCAGCGTAGGGACATCTAATCAGCCCCAGCATTTT. It is translated as CSVGTSNQPQHF. The whole variable domain, filled in from reference TRBV29-1 and TRBJ1-5, reads SAVISQKPSRDICQRGTSLTIQCQVDSQVTMMFWYRQQPGQSLTLIATANQGSEATYESGFVIDKFPISRPNLTFSTLTVSNMSPEDSSIYLCSVGTSNQPQHFGDGTRLSIL.

The chain is built from TRBV6-6 and TRBJ2-3, with TRBD1 identical over 8 bases. The J segment lost 6 bases and the V segment lost 2 bases, leaving 7 bases of the junction unmatched. This CDR3 contains 15 residues. Germline CDR1 reads MNHNY; CDR2 reads SVGAGI (reference sequence). CDR3 loop: CASSYLDREWDTQYF. The CDR3 bases are TGTGCCAGCAGTTACCTGGACAGGGAATGGGATACGCAGTATTTT.

This clonotype was seen only a few times. The chain carries TRBV29-1 and TRBJ1-2, with a weak D call TRBD1 (5 bases). Trimming removed 6 bases from V and 1 base from J, with 9 bases in between. Germline V CDR1 and CDR2: SQVTM, ANQGSEA. CDR3 length: 12 amino acids. CDR3 nucleotide sequence: TGCAGCGTGTCAGGGAATAACTATGGCTACACCTTC. Its translation is CSVSGNNYGYTF.

This clonotype has only a few counts. The gene calls are TRBV19 and TRBJ2-5; no firm D call. The DNA end favors TRBJ2-7, so the J call may be wrong. The CDR3 contains 13 residues. Germline-derived CDR1 and CDR2 are LNHDA and SQIVND (reference sequence). DNA for the CDR3: TGTGCCAGTAGTACCGACGGTGTCTACGAGCAGTACTTC. Translation gives CASSTDGVYEQYF.

The genes are TRBV14 and TRBJ2-5; D remains ambiguous. Near its end, the DNA agrees better with TRBJ2-7, so the J call may be wrong. Germline-derived CDR1 and CDR2 are SGHDN and FVKESK. The CDR3 consists of 14 residues. CDR3 coding DNA: TGTGCCAGCAGCCGATCCGGCTACTCCTACGAGCAGTACTTC. Translating it yields CASSRSGYSYEQYF.

This clonotype appeared a few times. The V and J genes are TRBV24-1 and TRBJ2-2, with a tentative D call TRBD1 (5 bases). Per the germline V gene, CDR1 is KGHDR and CDR2 is SFDVKD. This CDR3 region has 12 residues. Trimming pared 4 bases from V and 6 bases from J, leaving 5 bases between. The CDR3, as DNA: TGTGCCACCAGTGAGGGGCCCGGGGAGCTGTTTTTT. It yields the protein CATSEGPGELFF.

This clonotype appeared a few times. The rearrangement links TRBV11-3 to TRBJ2-3; TRBD2 agrees at 8 bases. Germline values: CDR1 SGHNT, CDR2 YENEEA. This CDR3 has 15 residues. V was pared by 4 bases and J by 2 bases, with 5 bases of the junction left unmatched. CDR3 region: CASSSPGLVTDTQYF. The DNA for the CDR3 is TGTGCCAGCAGCTCGCCGGGACTAGTCACAGATACGCAGTATTTT.

This clonotype was counted a few times. V usage is TRBV7-9 and J usage is TRBJ2-1; D ambiguous. There are 17 residues in the CDR3. CDR1 is SEHNR, CDR2 FQNEAQ, per germline (reference sequence). The V end was cut by 3 bases, the J end by 0 bases, with 15 bases between. CDR3 in DNA: TGTGCCAGCAGCTTCGGGTTGCGGCCTAGCTCCTACAATGAGCAGTTCTTC. Translation: CASSFGLRPSSYNEQFF.